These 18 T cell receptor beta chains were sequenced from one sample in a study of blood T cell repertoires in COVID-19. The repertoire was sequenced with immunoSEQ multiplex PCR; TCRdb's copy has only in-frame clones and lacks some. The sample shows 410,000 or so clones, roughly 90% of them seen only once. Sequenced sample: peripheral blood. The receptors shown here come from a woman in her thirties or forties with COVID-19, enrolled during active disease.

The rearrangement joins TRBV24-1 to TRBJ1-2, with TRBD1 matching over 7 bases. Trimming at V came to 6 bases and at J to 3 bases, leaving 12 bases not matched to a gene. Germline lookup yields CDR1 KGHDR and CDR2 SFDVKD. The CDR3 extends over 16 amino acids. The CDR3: CATSSRSGGKDYGYTF. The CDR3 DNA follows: TGTGCCACCAGTAGTCGCTCAGGGGGGAAGGACTATGGCTACACCTTC.

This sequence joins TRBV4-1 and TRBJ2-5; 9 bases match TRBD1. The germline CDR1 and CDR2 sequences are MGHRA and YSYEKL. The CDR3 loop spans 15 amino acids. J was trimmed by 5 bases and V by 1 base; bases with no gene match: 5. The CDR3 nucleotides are TGCGCCAGCAGCCAAGGGGACAGGGACGGGGAGACCCAGTACTTC. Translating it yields CASSQGDRDGETQYF.

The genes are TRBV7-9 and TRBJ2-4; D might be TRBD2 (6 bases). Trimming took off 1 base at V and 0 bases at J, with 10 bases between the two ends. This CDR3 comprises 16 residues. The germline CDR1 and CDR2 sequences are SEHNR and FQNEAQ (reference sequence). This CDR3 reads CASSLVAGLAKNIQYF. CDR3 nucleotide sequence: TGTGCCAGCAGCTTAGTCGCGGGACTAGCCAAAAACATTCAGTACTTC.

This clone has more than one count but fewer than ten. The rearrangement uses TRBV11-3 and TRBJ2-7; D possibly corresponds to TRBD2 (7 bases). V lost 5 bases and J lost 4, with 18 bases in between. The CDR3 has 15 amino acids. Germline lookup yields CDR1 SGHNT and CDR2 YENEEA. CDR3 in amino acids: CASSKGGGRDYEQYF. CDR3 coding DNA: TGTGCCAGCAGCAAGGGGGGGGGCAGAGATTACGAGCAGTACTTC.

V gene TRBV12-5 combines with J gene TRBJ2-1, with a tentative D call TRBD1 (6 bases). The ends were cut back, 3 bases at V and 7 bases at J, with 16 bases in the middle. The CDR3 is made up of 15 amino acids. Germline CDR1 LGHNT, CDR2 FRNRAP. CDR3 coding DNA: TGTGCTAGTGGTTTTACGGGGCTAGGGGGAAATGAGCAGTTCTTC. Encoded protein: CASGFTGLGGNEQFF.

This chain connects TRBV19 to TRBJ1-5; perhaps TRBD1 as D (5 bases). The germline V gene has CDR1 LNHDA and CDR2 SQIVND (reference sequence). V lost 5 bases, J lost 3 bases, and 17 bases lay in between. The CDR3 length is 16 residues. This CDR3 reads CASSSLGGRANQPQHF. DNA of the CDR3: TGTGCCAGTAGTTCCCTGGGGGGAAGGGCCAATCAGCCCCAGCATTTT.

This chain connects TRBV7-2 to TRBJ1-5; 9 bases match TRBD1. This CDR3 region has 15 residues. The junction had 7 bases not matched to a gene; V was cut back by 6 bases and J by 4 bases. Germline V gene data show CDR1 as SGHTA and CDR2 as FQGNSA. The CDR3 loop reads CASRQTGGRNQPQHF. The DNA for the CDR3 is TGTGCCAGCAGACAGACAGGGGGGAGAAATCAGCCCCAGCATTTT.

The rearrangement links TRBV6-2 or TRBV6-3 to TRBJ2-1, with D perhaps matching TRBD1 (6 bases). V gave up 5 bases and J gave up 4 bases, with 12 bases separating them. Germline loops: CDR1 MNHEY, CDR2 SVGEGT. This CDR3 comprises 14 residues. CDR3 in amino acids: CASSRGTTYNEQFF. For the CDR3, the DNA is TGTGCCAGCAGTAGGGGGACAACTTACAATGAGCAGTTCTTC.

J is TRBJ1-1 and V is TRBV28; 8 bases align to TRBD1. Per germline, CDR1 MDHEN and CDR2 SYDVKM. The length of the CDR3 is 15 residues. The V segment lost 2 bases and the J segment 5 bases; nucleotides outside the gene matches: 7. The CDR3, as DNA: TGTGCCAGCAGTTTACGACAGGGGTGGAGGACTGAAGCTTTCTTT. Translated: CASSLRQGWRTEAFF.

This CDR3 is CASSPRKGLTDTQYF. CDR3 in DNA: TGCGCCAGCAGCCCCCGTAAGGGACTCACAGATACGCAGTATTTT. J is TRBJ2-3 and V is TRBV5-1, with a tentative D call TRBD2 (6 bases). Germline CDR1 reads SGHRS; CDR2 reads YFSETQ. V was clipped by 4 bases and J by 2 bases, with 14 bases between them. The CDR3 has 15 amino acids.

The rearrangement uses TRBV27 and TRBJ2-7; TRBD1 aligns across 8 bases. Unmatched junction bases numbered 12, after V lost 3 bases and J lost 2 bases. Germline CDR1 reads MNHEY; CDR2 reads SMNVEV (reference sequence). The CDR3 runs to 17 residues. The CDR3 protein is CASSFLRPRTGPYEQYF. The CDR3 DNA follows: TGTGCCAGCAGTTTCTTACGGCCTCGGACAGGGCCCTACGAGCAGTACTTC.

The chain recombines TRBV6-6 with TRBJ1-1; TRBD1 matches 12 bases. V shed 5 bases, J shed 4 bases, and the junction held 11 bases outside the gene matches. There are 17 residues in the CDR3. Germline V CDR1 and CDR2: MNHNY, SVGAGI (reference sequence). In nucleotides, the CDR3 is TGTGCCAGCAGTCTACTGGGACAGGGGGCCGGGGGCACTGAAGCTTTCTTT. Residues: CASSLLGQGAGGTEAFF.

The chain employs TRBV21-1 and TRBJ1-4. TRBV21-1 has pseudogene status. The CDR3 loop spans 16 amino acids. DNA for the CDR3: TGTGCCAGCAGCAGCTCAACAGGAGGCGGGGATGAAAAACTGTTTTTT. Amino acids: CASSSSTGGGDEKLFF.

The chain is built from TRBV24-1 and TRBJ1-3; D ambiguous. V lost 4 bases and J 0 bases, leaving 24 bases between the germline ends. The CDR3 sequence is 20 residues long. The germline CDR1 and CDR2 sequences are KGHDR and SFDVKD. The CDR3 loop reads CATSEYSRTIRASSGNTIYF. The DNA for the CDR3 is TGTGCCACCAGTGAATATTCACGAACGATTAGAGCGAGCTCTGGAAACACCATATATTTT.

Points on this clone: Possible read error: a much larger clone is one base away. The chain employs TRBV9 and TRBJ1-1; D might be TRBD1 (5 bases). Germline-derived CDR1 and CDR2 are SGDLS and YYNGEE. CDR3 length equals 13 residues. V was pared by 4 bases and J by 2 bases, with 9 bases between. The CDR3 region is CASSLTGNTEAFF. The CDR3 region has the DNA TGTGCCAGCAGCTTAACAGGTAACACTGAAGCTTTCTTT. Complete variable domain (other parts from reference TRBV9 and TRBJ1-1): DSGVTQTPKHLITATGQRVTLRCSPRSGDLSVYWYQQSLDQGLQFLIQYYNGEERAKGNILERFSAQQFPDLHSELNLSSLELGDSALYFCASSLTGNTEAFFGQGTRLTVV.

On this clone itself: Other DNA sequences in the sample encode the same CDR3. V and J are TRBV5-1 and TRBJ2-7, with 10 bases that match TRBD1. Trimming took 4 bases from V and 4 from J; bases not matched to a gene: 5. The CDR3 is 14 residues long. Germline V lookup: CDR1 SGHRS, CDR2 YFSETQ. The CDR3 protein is CASSPGTGAYEQYF. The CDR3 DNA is TGCGCCAGCAGCCCCGGGACAGGGGCTTACGAGCAGTACTTC.

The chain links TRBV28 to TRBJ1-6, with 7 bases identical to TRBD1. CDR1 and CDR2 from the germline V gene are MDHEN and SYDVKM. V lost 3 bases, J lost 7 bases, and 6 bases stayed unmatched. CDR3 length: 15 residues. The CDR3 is CASSFPGTVNSPLHF. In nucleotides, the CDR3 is TGTGCCAGCAGTTTCCCCGGGACAGTCAATTCACCCCTCCACTTT.

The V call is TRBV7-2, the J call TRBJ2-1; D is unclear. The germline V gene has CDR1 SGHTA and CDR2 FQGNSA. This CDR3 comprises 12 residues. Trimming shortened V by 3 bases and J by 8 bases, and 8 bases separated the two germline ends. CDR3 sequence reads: CASSLTQHEQFF. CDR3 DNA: TGTGCCAGCAGCTTGACTCAGCATGAGCAGTTCTTC.